These 10 T cell receptor beta chains were sequenced from one sample in a study of blood T cell repertoires in COVID-19 (dated by TCRdb to between 2020 and 2021). Library method: the immunoSEQ multiplex PCR assay. The immuneACCESS repertoire file appears here via TCRdb, limited to in-frame rearrangements. These files lack a portion of the clones; in checked studies, under half of the deficit traces to unresolved V genes, and the cause of the others is not known. This sample holds around 180,000 clones; about 88% were observed only once. The top ten clones comprise 4% to 5% of the sample. Specimen: peripheral blood. Receptor source: a human donor in a cohort sampled during active COVID-19.

The chain carries TRBV10-3 and TRBJ2-7; the match to TRBD1 covers 8 bases. Germline V gene data show CDR1 as ENHRY and CDR2 as SYGVKD. The CDR3 has 13 residues. The V and J ends lost 0 bases and 7 bases, in that order; junction bases with no gene match: 2. This CDR3 reads CAISESTGGEQYF. For the CDR3, the DNA is TGTGCCATCAGTGAGTCAACAGGGGGTGAGCAGTACTTC.

This clone was recorded once. The V gene is TRBV10-2, the J gene TRBJ2-4; a possible D gene is TRBD1 (6 bases). Germline assignment: CDR1 WSHSY and CDR2 SAAADI. This CDR3 contains 15 residues. Trimming cost V 4 bases and J 4 bases, with 14 bases left between them. CDR3 nucleotides: TGCGCCAGCAGTGGTGCCGGACAGATGAAAAACATTCAGTACTTC. Translated, it gives CASSGAGQMKNIQYF.

The chain recombines TRBV7-2 with TRBJ2-7; 12 bases agree with TRBD1. Losses at the gene ends were 6 bases for V and 6 bases for J; bases not matched to a gene: 6. The CDR3 runs to 14 residues. CDR1 and CDR2 from the germline V gene are SGHTA and FQGNSA. CDR3 amino acids: CASRLGTGGAEQYF. The CDR3 DNA is TGTGCCAGCAGATTGGGGACAGGGGGCGCCGAGCAGTACTTC.

V and J are TRBV6-5 and TRBJ2-1, with D possibly matching TRBD1 (5 bases). This CDR3 spans 15 amino acids. V lost 6 bases and J 1 base, leaving 13 bases between the germline ends. Germline V gene sequence: CDR1 MNHEY, CDR2 SVGAGI. As DNA, the CDR3 is TGTGCCAGCAGCCCCAGGGTTTGGTCCTACAATGAGCAGTTCTTC. This codes for CASSPRVWSYNEQFF.

V and J are TRBV7-9 and TRBJ1-4; D may be TRBD1 (5 bases). With 0 bases removed from V and 3 bases from J, the gap between germline ends came to 8 bases. CDR1 is SEHNR, CDR2 FQNEAQ, per germline (reference sequence). The CDR3 loop spans 15 amino acids. As DNA, the CDR3 is TGTGCCAGCAGCTTAGCTTCAGGGTCTAATGAAAAACTGTTTTTT. This gives the protein CASSLASGSNEKLFF.

The chain uses TRBV6-5 and TRBJ1-4; D remains ambiguous. Per the germline V gene, CDR1 is MNHEY and CDR2 is SVGAGI. V was clipped by 0 bases and J by 4 bases, with 6 bases between them. This CDR3 has 14 amino acids. CDR3 DNA sequence: TGTGCCAGCAGTTACTCCCCAGATAATGAAAAACTGTTTTTT. Translation gives CASSYSPDNEKLFF.

The chain couples TRBV6-6 to TRBJ2-3, with TRBD2 matching 14 bases. CDR3 length equals 16 residues. The junction had 1 base not matched to a gene; V was cut back by 4 bases and J by 1 base. Germline values: CDR1 MNHNY, CDR2 SVGAGI (reference sequence). CDR3: CASSWTSGGRTDTQYF. CDR3 in DNA: TGTGCCAGCAGTTGGACTAGCGGGGGGCGCACAGATACGCAGTATTTT.

The chain couples TRBV6-2 or TRBV6-3 to TRBJ2-7, with 10 bases lining up with TRBD2. The CDR3 runs 14 residues. CDR1 is MNHEY, CDR2 SVGEGT, per germline. V lost 6 bases and J lost 2; bases outside the gene matches: 4. The CDR3 region has the DNA TGTGCCAGCAGCCAACTAGCGGGAACCTACGAGCAGTACTTC. Protein: CASSQLAGTYEQYF.

The chain joins TRBV6-5 to TRBJ1-5; D perhaps matches TRBD1 (6 bases). The CDR3 is made up of 14 amino acids. V lost 5 bases, J lost 6 bases, and 14 bases lay in between. Germline CDR1 and CDR2: MNHEY and SVGAGI. CDR3 amino acids: CASSPADSPQPQHF. CDR3 in DNA: TGTGCCAGCAGTCCGGCGGACAGTCCTCAGCCCCAGCATTTT.

This CDR3 is CASSQGRLDTQYF. In nucleotides, the CDR3 is TGTGCCAGCAGCCAAGGCAGGTTAGATACGCAGTATTTT. The chain employs TRBV3-1 (or the pseudogene TRBV3-2) and TRBJ2-3; D gene uncertain. Germline values: CDR1 LGHDT, CDR2 YNNKEL (reference sequence). Trimming cost V 1 base and J 5 bases, with 7 bases left between them. The CDR3 is made up of 13 amino acids.